Included here is one T cell receptor (beta chain) sequence, with context. Its antigen is still unknown. Germline loops: CDR1 GTSNPN, CDR2 SVGIG (reference sequence). Trimming removed 3 bases at V and 0 bases at J, with 14 bases between. The CDR3 spans 15 residues. This sample is drawn from a study of early T cells in non-severe SARS-CoV-2 infection. Unique molecular identifier tags were affixed to discrete cDNA molecules. Using its own MiXCR run on the 5' RACE reads, TCRdb lists one record per CDR3 protein. Of around 40,000 distinct CDR3 sequences in the sample, more than 5.5% are singletons; the top ten hold about 5%. Study-level points and caveats: Lookups in VDJdb leaned toward anti-spike CD8 responses and missed private and CD4 specificities.

What was sequenced was whole blood. This TCR was recovered from an adult who was a healthcare worker with PCR-confirmed SARS-CoV-2 infection or an uninfected control (not recorded which). The rearrangement joins TRBV30 to TRBJ1-1; perhaps TRBD1 as D (6 bases). CDR3 amino acids: CAWRGGGQMNTEAFF. In nucleotides, the CDR3 is TGTGCCTGGAGAGGCGGGGGGCAAATGAACACTGAAGCTTTCTTT.